The present T cell receptor (beta chain) was sequenced within a study of blood T cells in healthy people across ages. The study, taken as a whole, reports: Higher diversity and more naive CD4+ cells were features of long-lived donors, compared to aged donors. Researchers report that TCR beta diversity correlated strongly with naive T cell percentage.

This clonotype was seen only a few times. The antigen remains undetermined. Isolation recovered at least 6 million PBMCs from every sample. The CDR3 contains 16 residues. The trim removed 2 bases at V and 2 bases at J, leaving 5 bases unmatched. CDR1 is MNHEY, CDR2 SVGAGI, per germline. Then a second PCR, running roughly 7 to 11 cycles, was carried out with a sample-barcoded 5' primer and a J-beta primer mix. Using its own MiXCR run on the 5' RACE reads, TCRdb lists one record per CDR3 protein. The sample has some 1,500,000 distinct CDR3 sequences, less than 45% seen once. Sequencing used blood. The chain joins TRBV6-5 to TRBJ1-3, with TRBD1 matching over 8 bases. The receptor comes from a woman aged 18-29 years in good health. CDR3 sequence: CASSYAPGGPGNTIYF. CDR3 nucleotide sequence: TGTGCCAGCAGTTACGCACCAGGGGGCCCTGGAAACACCATATATTTT.